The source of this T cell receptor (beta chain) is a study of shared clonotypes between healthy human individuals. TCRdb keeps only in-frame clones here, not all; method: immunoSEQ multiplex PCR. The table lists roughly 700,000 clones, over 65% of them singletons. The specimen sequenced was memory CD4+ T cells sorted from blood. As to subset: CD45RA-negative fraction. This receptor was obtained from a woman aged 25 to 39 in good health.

The CDR3 DNA sequence: TGTGCCAGCTCACCAGACGTCGGGACACTGAATGAAAAACTGTTTTTT. It encodes CASSPDVGTLNEKLFF. The V gene is TRBV18, the J gene TRBJ1-4, with D possibly matching TRBD1 (6 bases). The germline V gene encodes CDR1 KGHSH and CDR2 LQKENI. The CDR3 is made up of 16 amino acids. Between the trimmed V and J ends, which lost 2 bases and 5 bases, there was a span of 15 bases.